A selection of T cell receptor beta chains follows, all from one sample in a study of T-cell reconstitution after alpha-beta-depleted transplantation in children. TCRdb re-derived calls from the PCR reads in MiXCR, one entry per CDR3 protein. This table holds 450,000 to 600,000 distinct CDR3 sequences, 32% found once. Sequences were derived from PBMCs from the stem cell graft donor, sampled from the stem cell graft. Receptor source: a human donor who donated a stem cell graft to a child with aplastic anemia. CDR3s include the opening cysteine and the closing phenylalanine or tryptophan. The D gene is left open where the match is weak. Size is stated for part of the rows, as once, few or many counts, or as a class when the clone is expanded.

TRBJ2-5 | TRBD2 | 19 | TRBV12-3/TRBV12-4 | . | CASSFAGLATSPPRGTQYF | TGTGCCAGCAGTTTCGCGGGACTAGCGACTTCTCCTCCTCGGGGGACCCAGTACTTC
TRBJ2-4 | TRBD2 | 18 | TRBV11-2 | . | CASSLSSGGPLAKNIQYF | TGTGCCAGCAGCTTATCCTCGGGGGGACCACTAGCCAAAAACATTCAGTACTTC
TRBJ2-7 | TRBD2 | 15 | TRBV20-1 | once | CSARLFSGSAYEQYF | TGCAGTGCTAGATTGTTTAGCGGGAGTGCTTACGAGCAGTACTTC
TRBJ2-7 | TRBD1 | 14 | TRBV7-2 | . | CASSLQGASYEQYF | TGTGCCAGCAGCTTGCAGGGGGCCTCCTACGAGCAGTACTTC
TRBJ2-1 | TRBD2 | 14 | TRBV29-1 | few | CSASPSGKFNEQFF | TGCAGCGCCTCGCCTAGCGGGAAATTCAATGAGCAGTTCTTC
TRBJ1-1 | . | 17 | TRBV7-2 | once | CASSSQGKGNSNTEAFF | TGTGCCAGCAGCTCCCAGGGGAAGGGGAATTCGAACACTGAAGCTTTCTTT
TRBJ2-1 | . | 17 | TRBV11-2 | few | CASSLSGTNKNKIEQFF | TGTGCCAGCAGCTTATCCGGGACCAACAAGAACAAGATTGAGCAGTTCTTC
TRBJ2-3 | . | 15 | TRBV29-1 | . | CSVELRGRVTDTQYF | TGCAGCGTTGAACTCAGGGGTCGCGTCACAGATACGCAGTATTTT
TRBJ2-1 | . | 17 | TRBV7-9 | . | CASSLFSTGKSYNEQFF | TGTGCCAGCAGCTTATTTTCGACGGGAAAATCCTACAATGAGCAGTTCTTC
TRBJ2-1 | TRBD2 | 16 | TRBV27 | . | CASFKRASGTADEQFF | TGTGCCAGCTTCAAAAGGGCTAGCGGGACGGCTGATGAGCAGTTCTTC
TRBJ2-1 | TRBD1 | 13 | TRBV6-2/TRBV6-3 | . | CASSYWTGNEQFF | TGTGCCAGCAGTTATTGGACAGGGAACGAGCAGTTCTTC
TRBJ2-6 | . | 15 | TRBV30 | . | CAWSSGLPGANVLTF | TGTGCCTGGAGTTCCGGTCTGCCTGGGGCCAACGTCCTGACTTTC
TRBJ2-1 | . | 13 | TRBV7-2 | few | CASSYTSYNEQFF | TGTGCCAGCAGCTATACCAGCTACAATGAGCAGTTCTTC
TRBJ1-5 | . | 16 | TRBV5-4 | . | CASCGIGTRSNQPQHF | TGTGCCAGCTGTGGGATTGGGACACGCAGCAATCAGCCCCAGCATTTT
TRBJ2-6 | . | 15 | TRBV12-3/TRBV12-4 | few | CASRPPQSGANVLTF | TGTGCCAGCAGACCGCCCCAGTCTGGGGCCAACGTCCTGACTTTC
TRBJ2-1 | . | 15 | TRBV11-2 | few | CASSRSAAGMVEQFF | TGTGCCAGCAGCCGCTCGGCGGCGGGTATGGTTGAGCAGTTCTTC
TRBJ2-2 | . | 16 | TRBV24-1 | few | CATSLAGQMNTGELFF | TGTGCCACCAGCCTTGCGGGACAGATGAACACCGGGGAGCTGTTTTTT
TRBJ1-2 | . | 13 | TRBV20-1 | . | CSASEGVVYGYTF | TGCAGTGCTAGTGAAGGGGTCGTCTATGGCTACACCTTC
TRBJ2-5 | TRBD2 | 17 | TRBV7-2 | . | CASSLARAGGSQETQYF | TGTGCCAGCAGCTTAGCGCGAGCGGGAGGAAGTCAAGAGACCCAGTACTTC
TRBJ2-1 | TRBD1 | 16 | TRBV7-2 | . | CASSPTGTRRYNEQFF | TGTGCCAGCAGCCCGACAGGGACGAGGAGGTACAATGAGCAGTTCTTC
TRBJ2-1 | . | 16 | TRBV9 | few | CASSVAGGVAYNEQFF | TGTGCCAGCAGCGTAGCTGGGGGAGTGGCCTACAATGAGCAGTTCTTC
TRBJ1-4 | . | 13 | TRBV10-3 | few | CAISESTAEKLFF | TGTGCCATCAGTGAGTCAACAGCCGAAAAACTGTTTTTT
TRBJ1-6 | . | 16 | TRBV6-2/TRBV6-3 | . | CASSPPYLRDNSPLHF | TGTGCCAGCAGTCCCCCTTACCTTCGGGATAATTCACCCCTCCACTTT
TRBJ2-5 | . | 14 | TRBV9 | . | CASSVASGQETQYF | TGTGCCAGCAGCGTAGCTTCAGGGCAAGAGACCCAGTACTTC
TRBJ1-5 | . | 16 | TRBV20-1 | few | CSARDFRTVSNQPQHF | TGCAGTGCTAGAGATTTCCGGACAGTGAGCAATCAGCCCCAGCATTTT
TRBJ1-3 | . | 14 | TRBV12-3/TRBV12-4 | large | CASSLVGMGNTIYF | TGTGCCAGCAGTTTAGTCGGAATGGGAAACACCATATATTTT
TRBJ1-4 | . | 15 | TRBV10-3 | few | CAISEEGGTNEKLFF | TGTGCCATCAGTGAAGAGGGTGGAACTAATGAAAAACTGTTTTTT
TRBJ1-2 | . | 13 | TRBV6-5 | few | CASSYREGYGYTF | TGTGCCAGCAGTTACAGGGAAGGCTATGGCTACACCTTC
TRBJ1-3 | . | 13 | TRBV6-1 | few | CASNQVSGNTIYF | TGTGCCAGCAATCAGGTGTCTGGAAACACCATATATTTT
TRBJ1-2 | TRBD1 | 14 | TRBV11-2 | . | CASSLRQGGDGYTF | TGTGCCAGCAGCCTAAGACAGGGAGGGGATGGCTACACCTTC
TRBJ1-1 | . | 14 | TRBV21-1 | . | CASRSRDRNTEAFF | TGTGCCAGCAGATCCAGGGACAGGAACACTGAAGCTTTCTTT
TRBJ2-1 | TRBD2 | 15 | TRBV9 | . | CASSAGLAGVNEQFF | TGTGCCAGCAGCGCGGGACTAGCGGGAGTAAATGAGCAGTTCTTC
TRBJ2-6 | . | 15 | TRBV10-3 | large | CAISETSSGANVLTF | TGTGCCATCAGTGAGACTAGCTCTGGGGCCAACGTCCTGACTTTC